This T cell receptor beta chain stems from a study of blood T cell repertoires in COVID-19. Germline CDR1 SGHKS, CDR2 YYEKEE (reference sequence). V lost 4 bases, J lost 0 bases, and 10 bases lay in between. The CDR3 consists of 14 residues. TCRdb's copy holds only in-frame clones and misses some; the assay was immunoSEQ multiplex PCR. The sample records about 220,000 clones, 82% being singletons. The sample taken for sequencing was peripheral blood. The J gene is TRBJ1-2, the V gene TRBV5-5, with D maybe TRBD1 (6 bases). This TCR was recovered from an elderly woman with acute or convalescent COVID-19. The CDR3 protein is CASSEGDANYGYTF. The CDR3 region has the DNA TGTGCCAGCAGCGAGGGGGACGCTAACTATGGCTACACCTTC.